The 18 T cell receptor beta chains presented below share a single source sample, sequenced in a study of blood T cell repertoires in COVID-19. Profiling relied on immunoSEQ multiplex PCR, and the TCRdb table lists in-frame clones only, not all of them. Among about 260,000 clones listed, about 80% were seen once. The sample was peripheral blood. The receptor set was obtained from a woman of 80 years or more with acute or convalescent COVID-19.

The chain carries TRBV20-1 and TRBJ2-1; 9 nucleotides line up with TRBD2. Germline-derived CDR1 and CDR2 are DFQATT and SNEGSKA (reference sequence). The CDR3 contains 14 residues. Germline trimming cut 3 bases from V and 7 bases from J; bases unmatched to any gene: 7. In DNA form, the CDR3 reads TGCAGTGCTAGTCCCGGACTAGCGCAAAATGAGCAGTTCTTC. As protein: CSASPGLAQNEQFF.

The chain's CDR3 is CASSSGSETAQFF. CDR3 DNA sequence: TGTGCCAGCAGCAGTGGGTCGGAGACTGCGCAGTTCTTC. The rearrangement links TRBV7-2 to TRBJ2-1; no reliable D call. The CDR3 is made up of 13 amino acids. V was pared by 5 bases and J by 12 bases, with 17 bases between. CDR1 is SGHTA, CDR2 FQGNSA, per germline. The entire variable domain, with the rest obtained from reference TRBV7-2 and TRBJ2-1, is as follows: GAGVSQSPSNKVTEKGKDVELRCDPISGHTALYWYRQSLGQGLEFLIYFQGNSAPDKSGLPSDRFSAERTGGSVSTLTIQRTQQEDSAVYLCASSSGSETAQFFGPGTRLTVL.

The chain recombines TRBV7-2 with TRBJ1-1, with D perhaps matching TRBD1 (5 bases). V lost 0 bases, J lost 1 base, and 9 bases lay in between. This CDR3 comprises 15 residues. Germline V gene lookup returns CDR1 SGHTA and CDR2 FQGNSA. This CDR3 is CASSLALRGNTEAFF. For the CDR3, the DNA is TGTGCCAGCAGCTTAGCGCTTAGGGGGAACACTGAAGCTTTCTTT.

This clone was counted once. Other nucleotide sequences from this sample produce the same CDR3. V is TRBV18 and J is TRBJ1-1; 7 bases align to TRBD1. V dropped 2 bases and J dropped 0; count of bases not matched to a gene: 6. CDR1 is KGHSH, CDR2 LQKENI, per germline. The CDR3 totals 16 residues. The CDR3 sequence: CASSPRQGGMNTEAFF. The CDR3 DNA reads TGTGCCAGCTCACCAAGACAGGGCGGGATGAACACTGAAGCTTTCTTT. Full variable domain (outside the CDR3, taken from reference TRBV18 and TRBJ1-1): NAGVMQNPRHLVRRRGQEARLRCSPMKGHSHVYWYRQLPEEGLKFMVYLQKENIIDESGMPKERFSAEFPKEGPSILRIQQVVRGDSAAYFCASSPRQGGMNTEAFFGQGTRLTVV.

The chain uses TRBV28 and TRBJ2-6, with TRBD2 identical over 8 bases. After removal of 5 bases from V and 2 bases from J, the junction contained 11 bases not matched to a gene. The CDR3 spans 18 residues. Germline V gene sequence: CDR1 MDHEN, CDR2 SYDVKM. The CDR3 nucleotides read TGTGCCAGCAGTCCCCGGGGGGGAATGGGTGCTGGGGCCAACGTCCTGACTTTC. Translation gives CASSPRGGMGAGANVLTF.

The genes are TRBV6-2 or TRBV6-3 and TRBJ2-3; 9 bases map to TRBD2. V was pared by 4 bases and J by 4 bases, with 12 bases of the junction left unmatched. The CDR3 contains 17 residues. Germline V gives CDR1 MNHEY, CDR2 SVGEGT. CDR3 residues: CASSSFGTSRLADTQYF. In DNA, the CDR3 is TGTGCCAGCAGTTCCTTCGGGACTAGCAGGTTAGCAGATACGCAGTATTTT.

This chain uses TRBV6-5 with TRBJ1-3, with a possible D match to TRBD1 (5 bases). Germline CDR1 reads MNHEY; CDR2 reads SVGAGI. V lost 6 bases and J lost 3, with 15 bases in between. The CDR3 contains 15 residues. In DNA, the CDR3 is TGTGCCAGCAGGGGCGGGGGTCGAAGTGGAAACACCATATATTTT. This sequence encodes CASRGGGRSGNTIYF.

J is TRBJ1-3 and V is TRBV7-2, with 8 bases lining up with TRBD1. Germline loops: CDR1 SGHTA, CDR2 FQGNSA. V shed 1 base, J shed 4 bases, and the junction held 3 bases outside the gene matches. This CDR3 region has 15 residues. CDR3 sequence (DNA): TGTGCCAGCAGCTTAGTAGGGACAGGCGGAAACACCATATATTTT. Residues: CASSLVGTGGNTIYF.

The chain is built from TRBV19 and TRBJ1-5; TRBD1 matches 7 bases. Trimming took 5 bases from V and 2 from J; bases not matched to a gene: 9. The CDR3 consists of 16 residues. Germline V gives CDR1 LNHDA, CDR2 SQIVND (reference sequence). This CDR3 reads CASSGGQLFRNQPQHF. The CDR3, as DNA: TGTGCCAGTAGTGGGGGACAGCTCTTTCGCAATCAGCCCCAGCATTTT.

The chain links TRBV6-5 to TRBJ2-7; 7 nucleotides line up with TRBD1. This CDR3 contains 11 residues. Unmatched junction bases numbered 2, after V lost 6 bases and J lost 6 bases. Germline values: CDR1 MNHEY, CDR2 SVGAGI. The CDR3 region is CASRAGGEQYF. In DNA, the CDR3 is TGTGCCAGCAGAGCAGGGGGCGAGCAGTACTTC.

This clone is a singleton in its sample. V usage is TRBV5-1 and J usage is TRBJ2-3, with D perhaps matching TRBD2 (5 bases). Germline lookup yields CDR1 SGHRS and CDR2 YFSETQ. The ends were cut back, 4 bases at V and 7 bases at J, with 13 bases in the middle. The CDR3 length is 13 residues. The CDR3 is CASSPGGGYTQYF. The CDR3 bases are TGCGCCAGCAGCCCCGGAGGTGGGTATACGCAGTATTTT.

CDR3 nucleotides: TGTGCCAGCAGCGTACAGGGAGCTAACTATGGCTACACCTTC. Translated: CASSVQGANYGYTF. The rearrangement joins TRBV11-2 to TRBJ1-2; perhaps TRBD1 as D (6 bases). V lost 5 bases and J 0 bases, leaving 10 bases between the germline ends. Germline V gene data show CDR1 as SGHAT and CDR2 as FQNNGV. The CDR3 consists of 14 residues.

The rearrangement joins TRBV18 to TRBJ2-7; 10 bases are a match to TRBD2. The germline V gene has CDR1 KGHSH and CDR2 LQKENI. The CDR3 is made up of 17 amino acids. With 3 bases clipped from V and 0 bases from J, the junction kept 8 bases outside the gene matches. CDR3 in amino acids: CASSPLLGLADSYEQYF. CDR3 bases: TGTGCCAGCTCACCCCTTTTAGGACTAGCGGACTCCTACGAGCAGTACTTC.

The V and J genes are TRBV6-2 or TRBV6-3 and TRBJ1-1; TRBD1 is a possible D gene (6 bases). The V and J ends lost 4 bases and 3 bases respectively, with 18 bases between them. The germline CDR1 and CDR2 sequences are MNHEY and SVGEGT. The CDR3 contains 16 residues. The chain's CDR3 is CASSSDRHREDTEAFF. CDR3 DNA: TGTGCCAGCAGTTCTGACCGGCACAGGGAAGACACTGAAGCTTTCTTT.

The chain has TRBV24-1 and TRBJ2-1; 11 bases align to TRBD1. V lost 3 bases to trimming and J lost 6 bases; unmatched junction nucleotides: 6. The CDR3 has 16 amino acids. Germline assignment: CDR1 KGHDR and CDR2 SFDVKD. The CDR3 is CATSDPGQGVGNEQFF. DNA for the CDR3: TGTGCCACCAGTGATCCGGGACAGGGGGTCGGCAATGAGCAGTTCTTC.

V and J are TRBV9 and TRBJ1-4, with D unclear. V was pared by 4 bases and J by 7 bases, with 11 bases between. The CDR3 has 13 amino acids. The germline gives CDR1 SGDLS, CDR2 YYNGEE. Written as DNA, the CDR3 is TGTGCCAGCAGCACTCGACTGCGTGAAAAACTGTTTTTT. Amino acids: CASSTRLREKLFF. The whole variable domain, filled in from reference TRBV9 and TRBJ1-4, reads DSGVTQTPKHLITATGQRVTLRCSPRSGDLSVYWYQQSLDQGLQFLIQYYNGEERAKGNILERFSAQQFPDLHSELNLSSLELGDSALYFCASSTRLREKLFFGSGTQLSVL.

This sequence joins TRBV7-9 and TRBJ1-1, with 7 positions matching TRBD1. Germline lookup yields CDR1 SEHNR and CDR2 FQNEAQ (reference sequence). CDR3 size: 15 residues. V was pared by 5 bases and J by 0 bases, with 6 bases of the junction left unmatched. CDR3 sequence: CASSPRQGMNTEAFF. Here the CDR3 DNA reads TGTGCCAGCAGCCCGAGACAGGGTATGAACACTGAAGCTTTCTTT. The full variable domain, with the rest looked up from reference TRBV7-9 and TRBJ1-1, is DTGVSQNPRHKITKRGQNVTFRCDPISEHNRLYWYRQTLGQGPEFLTYFQNEAQLEKSRLLSDRFSAERPKGSFSTLEIQRTEQGDSAMYLCASSPRQGMNTEAFFGQGTRLTVV.

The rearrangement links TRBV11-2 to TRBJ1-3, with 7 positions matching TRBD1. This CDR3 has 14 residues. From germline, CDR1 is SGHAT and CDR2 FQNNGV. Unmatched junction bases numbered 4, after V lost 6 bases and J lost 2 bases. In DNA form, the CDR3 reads TGTGCCAGCAGGCCGACAGGGACTGGAAACACCATATATTTT. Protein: CASRPTGTGNTIYF.